The 32 T cell receptor beta chains below were found in one sample sequenced in a study of T cell responses to AZD1222 COVID-19 vaccine listed by TCRdb under 2021. The receptor library was made with the immunoSEQ multiplex PCR assay. Entries here come from immuneACCESS through TCRdb and include only in-frame sequences with V and J called. Some clones fail to appear in such tables; in the studies checked, an unresolved V gene covers under half of the shortfall, and the cause of the remainder is unknown. This sample has about 120,000 clones in its table, and 88% of those were observed once. Of the sample, 3.5% to 4.5% is held by the ten largest clones. Per the publication, the time point label means: baseline before first vaccination. Sample: peripheral blood, taken on day 0 of AZD1222 vaccination. The receptors come from an adult in good health.

The gene calls are TRBV7-9 and TRBJ1-5; tentatively, D is TRBD1 (6 bases). The germline V and J ends were trimmed by 2 bases and 0 bases, with 17 bases remaining between them. In germline, CDR1 is SEHNR, CDR2 FQNEAQ (reference sequence). The CDR3 is made up of 18 amino acids. Here the CDR3 DNA reads TGTGCCAGCAGCTTATCCACAGGGATGGTTAGTAGCAATCAGCCCCAGCATTTT. It specifies CASSLSTGMVSSNQPQHF.

The chain is built from TRBV7-2 and TRBJ2-2; 7 bases map to TRBD2. J was trimmed by 5 bases and V by 2 bases; bases with no gene match: 5. The CDR3 is 15 amino acids. CDR1 and CDR2 from the germline V gene are SGHTA and FQGNSA. In DNA form, the CDR3 reads TGTGCCAGCAGCTTAAGCGGGATTCGGACCGGGGAGCTGTTTTTT. Translation: CASSLSGIRTGELFF.

This chain links TRBV11-2 with TRBJ2-7, with 7 bases identical to TRBD1. The J segment lost 6 bases and the V segment lost 5 bases, leaving 7 bases of the junction unmatched. The germline V gene has CDR1 SGHAT and CDR2 FQNNGV. The CDR3 extends over 13 amino acids. CDR3 amino acids: CASSPDRSLEQYF. CDR3 nucleotides: TGTGCCAGCAGCCCGGACAGGTCCCTCGAGCAGTACTTC.

This clone has just a few counts. V usage is TRBV6-5 and J usage is TRBJ1-1; D gene uncertain. The germline V gene has CDR1 MNHEY and CDR2 SVGAGI. Trimming removed 7 bases from V and 7 bases from J, with 16 bases in between. CDR3 length: 13 residues. This CDR3 reads CASIPPGHIEAFF. CDR3 nucleotides: TGTGCCAGCATTCCCCCAGGCCACATTGAAGCTTTCTTT.

This chain joins TRBV19 and TRBJ1-2; D ambiguous. This CDR3 region has 15 residues. The ends were cut back, 2 bases at V and 0 bases at J, with 10 bases in the middle. The germline CDR1 and CDR2 sequences are LNHDA and SQIVND (reference sequence). This chain's CDR3 is CASSIRGPTNYGYTF. CDR3 in DNA: TGTGCCAGTAGTATAAGAGGGCCCACTAACTATGGCTACACCTTC.

This clone occurred once. The rearrangement links TRBV6-5 to TRBJ1-3; D call uncertain. CDR1 is MNHEY and CDR2 is SVGAGI in the germline V gene. V lost 7 bases and J lost 0, with 10 bases in between. The CDR3 length is 14 residues. CDR3 residues: CASTPRVSGNTIYF. As DNA, the CDR3 is TGTGCCAGCACCCCCCGGGTCTCTGGAAACACCATATATTTT.

The gene calls are TRBV7-2 and TRBJ2-1; a possible D gene is TRBD2 (6 bases). Trimming took 1 base from V and 4 from J, leaving 11 bases between them. In germline, CDR1 is SGHTA, CDR2 FQGNSA. The CDR3 spans 15 residues. The CDR3 here is CASSLGGGTYNEQFF. The DNA of the CDR3 is TGTGCCAGCAGCTTAGGCGGTGGGACTTACAATGAGCAGTTCTTC.

V and J are TRBV13 and TRBJ2-7, with D perhaps matching TRBD1 (6 bases). The CDR3 has 15 amino acids. V was trimmed by 5 bases and J by 1 base, leaving 15 bases between them. In germline, CDR1 is PRHDT, CDR2 FYEKMQ (reference sequence). The CDR3 here is CASSPPGATSYEQYF. CDR3 sequence (DNA): TGTGCCAGCAGCCCCCCAGGGGCTACTTCCTACGAGCAGTACTTC.

The chain links TRBV27 to TRBJ1-5; a possible D gene is TRBD1 (5 bases). Germline V gene sequence: CDR1 MNHEY, CDR2 SMNVEV (reference sequence). V was shortened by 5 bases and J by 0 bases, with 14 bases between the two germline ends. The length of the CDR3 is 16 residues. CDR3 amino acids: CASSPRTTYSNQPQHF. DNA for the CDR3: TGTGCCAGCAGTCCCCGGACAACCTATAGCAATCAGCCCCAGCATTTT.

The gene calls are TRBV6-6 and TRBJ1-5; D may be TRBD1 (5 bases). V was trimmed by 6 bases and J by 6 bases, leaving 15 bases between them. The CDR3 has 14 amino acids. In germline, CDR1 is MNHNY, CDR2 SVGAGI (reference sequence). CDR3 region: CASSAGIPGQPQHF. CDR3 coding DNA: TGTGCCAGCAGCGCAGGGATCCCCGGTCAGCCCCAGCATTTT.

The CDR3 is CASTTGPGANTEAFF. The CDR3 nucleotides read TGTGCCAGTACGACCGGACCAGGGGCGAACACTGAAGCTTTCTTT. The chain links TRBV19 to TRBJ1-1; a weak D match, TRBD1 (6 bases). This CDR3 spans 15 amino acids. Germline V gives CDR1 LNHDA, CDR2 SQIVND (reference sequence). Trimming cost V 7 bases and J 1 base, with 16 bases left between them.

J is TRBJ1-2 and V is TRBV10-2, with TRBD1 matching 8 bases. The J segment lost 2 bases and the V segment lost 6 bases, leaving 5 bases of the junction unmatched. This CDR3 has 14 amino acids. Germline CDR1 and CDR2: WSHSY and SAAADI. The CDR3 region has the DNA TGCGCCAGCAGGCCGACAGGGGACAACTATGGCTACACCTTC. This translates into CASRPTGDNYGYTF.

This clone was seen just once. The V gene is TRBV19, the J gene TRBJ1-2; a possible D gene is TRBD1 (5 bases). Germline V gives CDR1 LNHDA, CDR2 SQIVND (reference sequence). Trimming shortened V by 4 bases and J by 1 base, and 10 bases separated the two germline ends. This CDR3 contains 14 residues. The CDR3 sequence: CASSKLTVNYGYTF. The CDR3 bases are TGTGCCAGTAGTAAATTGACAGTTAACTATGGCTACACCTTC.

The chain recombines TRBV18 with TRBJ2-3; 11 bases match TRBD1. Germline assignment: CDR1 KGHSH and CDR2 LQKENI. This CDR3 region has 14 residues. Unmatched junction bases numbered 7, after V lost 8 bases and J lost 6 bases. CDR3 nucleotide sequence: TGTGCCAGCACCCGGACAGGGGGCGCGGATACGCAGTATTTT. It encodes CASTRTGGADTQYF.

This clone showed up just a few times. The chain carries TRBV9 and TRBJ2-2, with D perhaps TRBD1 (5 bases). Looked up from germline, CDR1 is SGDLS and CDR2 is YYNGEE. The germline V and J ends were trimmed by 4 bases and 10 bases, with 14 bases remaining between them. The CDR3 covers 13 residues. CDR3 coding DNA: TGTGCCAGCAGCCCCCCACTCAGGGTGGAGCTGTTTTTT. It is translated as CASSPPLRVELFF.

In its sample, this clone was seen a few times. V and J are TRBV5-6 and TRBJ1-1, with a weak D call TRBD1 (6 bases). The germline gives CDR1 SGHDT, CDR2 YYEEEE. V lost 0 bases and J lost 10, with 13 bases in between. CDR3 length equals 13 residues. CDR3 sequence: CASSLGELGGAFF. The CDR3 DNA follows: TGTGCCAGCAGCTTGGGAGAATTAGGGGGAGCTTTCTTT.

The chain is built from TRBV14 and TRBJ2-3, with TRBD2 as a possible D gene (5 bases). Per germline, CDR1 SGHDN and CDR2 FVKESK. V gave up 4 bases and J gave up 7 bases, with 21 bases separating them. The CDR3 runs 16 residues. The CDR3 spells CASSPPGLDLGNTQYF. The CDR3 nucleotides are TGTGCCAGCAGCCCACCAGGCCTGGACTTAGGGAATACGCAGTATTTT.

This chain links TRBV5-6 with TRBJ1-5, with TRBD1 as a possible D gene (6 bases). This CDR3 comprises 14 residues. V was pared by 2 bases and J by 6 bases, with 12 bases between. Germline assignment: CDR1 SGHDT and CDR2 YYEEEE. DNA for the CDR3: TGTGCCAGCAGCTTTTCACAGGGAGTTCAGCCCCAGCATTTT. It translates to CASSFSQGVQPQHF.

The genes are TRBV10-3 and TRBJ2-1, with D possibly called TRBD1 or TRBD2 (7 bases each). V was trimmed by 6 bases and J by 7 bases, leaving 13 bases between them. Germline CDR1 reads ENHRY; CDR2 reads SYGVKD. This CDR3 has 13 residues. The CDR3 DNA is TGTGCCATCAGAAGACAGGGAGGGAATGAGCAGTTCTTC. Encoded protein: CAIRRQGGNEQFF.

In this sample, this clone turned up a few times. The rearrangement joins TRBV7-3 to TRBJ1-2, with 9 bases aligning to TRBD1. Germline trimming cut 4 bases from V and 8 bases from J; bases unmatched to any gene: 5. This CDR3 comprises 13 residues. Looked up from germline, CDR1 is SGHTA and CDR2 is FQGTGA. Here the CDR3 reads CASSSGQGQGYTF. The CDR3 DNA reads as TGTGCCAGCAGCTCCGGACAGGGGCAGGGCTACACCTTC.

The chain is built from TRBV5-1 and TRBJ2-3, with TRBD1 matching 10 bases. The ends lost 5 bases at V and 4 bases at J; junction bases unmatched: 7. In germline, CDR1 is SGHRS, CDR2 YFSETQ. The CDR3 covers 15 residues. The CDR3 nucleotides read TGCGCCAGCAGTACCGGGACAGGGGCACCAGATACGCAGTATTTT. It yields the protein CASSTGTGAPDTQYF.

The chain is built from TRBV4-2 and TRBJ2-2; D might be TRBD2 (5 bases). This CDR3 has 15 residues. V shed 1 base and J shed 0 bases, with 6 bases lying between them. Germline V gene sequence: CDR1 LGHNA, CDR2 YNFKEQ. The CDR3 reads CASSQAGTNTGELFF. DNA for the CDR3: TGTGCCAGCAGCCAAGCGGGGACGAACACCGGGGAGCTGTTTTTT.

The gene calls are TRBV7-9 and TRBJ1-2; possible D gene TRBD1, 6 bases. CDR3 length: 14 residues. Germline CDR1 and CDR2: SEHNR and FQNEAQ (reference sequence). The V gene lost 1 base and the J gene lost 7 bases, with 13 bases spanning the gap. CDR3 in DNA: TGTGCCAGCAGCTTAGATGGCTTCAGGGGTGGCTACACCTTC. Encoded protein: CASSLDGFRGGYTF.

This chain links TRBV28 with TRBJ2-7; D tentatively reads TRBD1 or TRBD2 (5 bases each). The V and J ends lost 6 bases and 2 bases respectively, with 23 bases between them. The CDR3 length is 17 residues. Per the germline V gene, CDR1 is MDHEN and CDR2 is SYDVKM. DNA for the CDR3: TGTGCCAGCAGCTCTGTTGGGACCTGGGACGAACCCTACGAGCAGTACTTC. Translation gives CASSSVGTWDEPYEQYF.

The chain employs TRBV5-4 and TRBJ1-6, with D unclear. The germline V gene encodes CDR1 SGHNT and CDR2 YYREEE (reference sequence). CDR3 length: 16 amino acids. V gave up 2 bases and J gave up 7 bases, with 16 bases separating them. CDR3 sequence (DNA): TGTGCCAGCAGCTTCGGGATCCTGACCTCCAATTCACCCCTCCACTTT. This encodes CASSFGILTSNSPLHF.

The chain uses TRBV3-1 (or the pseudogene TRBV3-2) and TRBJ1-6; D not certain. Deletions cut 3 bases from V and 5 bases from J, with 11 bases between. CDR3 size: 15 residues. CDR1 and CDR2 from the germline V gene are LGHDT and YNNKEL (reference sequence). The CDR3 DNA is TGTGCCAGCAGCCATATGGGAATCGATAATTCACCCCTCCACTTT. The encoded protein is CASSHMGIDNSPLHF.

The chain carries TRBV2 and TRBJ2-1; D gene uncertain. This CDR3 is 15 amino acids long. V dropped 4 bases and J dropped 0 bases, with 10 bases sitting between them. The V gene's germline CDR1 is SNHLY and CDR2 FYNNEI. The CDR3 loop is CASSVQSISYNEQFF. DNA of the CDR3: TGTGCCAGCAGTGTACAGTCAATCTCCTACAATGAGCAGTTCTTC.

This clone has more than one count but fewer than ten. The chain employs TRBV5-4 and TRBJ2-1, with D perhaps TRBD2 (6 bases). Germline values: CDR1 SGHNT, CDR2 YYREEE (reference sequence). Between the trimmed V and J ends, which lost 5 bases and 0 bases, there was a span of 12 bases. The CDR3 spans 15 residues. The CDR3 DNA is TGTGCCAGCAGTATAGCGGCTAGCTCCTACAATGAGCAGTTCTTC. It specifies CASSIAASSYNEQFF.

V gene TRBV6-1 combines with J gene TRBJ1-4, with 8 bases that match TRBD1. V was clipped by 6 bases and J by 8 bases; unmatched bases: 14. The CDR3 covers 16 residues. Germline V CDR1 and CDR2: MNHNS, SASEGT. The CDR3 sequence is CASREHRGRGREKLFF. The CDR3, as DNA: TGTGCCAGCAGGGAACACAGGGGGAGAGGGCGGGAAAAACTGTTTTTT.

This chain uses TRBV9 with TRBJ1-1; TRBD1 matches at 7 bases. The CDR3 is made up of 15 amino acids. The germline V gene encodes CDR1 SGDLS and CDR2 YYNGEE. V shed 0 bases and J 6 bases; nucleotides not matched to a gene: 8. The CDR3 loop reads CASSVGSGGPSEAFF. The DNA for the CDR3 is TGTGCCAGCAGCGTAGGGTCAGGGGGGCCCTCTGAAGCTTTCTTT. The full variable domain, completed using reference TRBV9 and TRBJ1-1, is DSGVTQTPKHLITATGQRVTLRCSPRSGDLSVYWYQQSLDQGLQFLIQYYNGEERAKGNILERFSAQQFPDLHSELNLSSLELGDSALYFCASSVGSGGPSEAFFGQGTRLTVV.

The CDR3 DNA is TGCAGCGTTTCAGCGGGGGGTCAGCCCCAGCATTTT. Translated: CSVSAGGQPQHF. This chain joins TRBV29-1 and TRBJ1-5, with a weak D call TRBD1 (5 bases). This CDR3 has 12 residues. Trimming cost V 5 bases and J 6 bases, with 11 bases left between them. Germline CDR1 and CDR2: SQVTM and ANQGSEA.

This sequence joins TRBV5-1 and TRBJ1-4, with unresolved D. This CDR3 region has 15 residues. The germline V gene encodes CDR1 SGHRS and CDR2 YFSETQ. The ends were cut back, 1 base at V and 0 bases at J, with 7 bases in the middle. CDR3 nucleotides: TGCGCCAGCAGCTTGCTTGGGGCAACTAATGAAAAACTGTTTTTT. Its protein product is CASSLLGATNEKLFF.